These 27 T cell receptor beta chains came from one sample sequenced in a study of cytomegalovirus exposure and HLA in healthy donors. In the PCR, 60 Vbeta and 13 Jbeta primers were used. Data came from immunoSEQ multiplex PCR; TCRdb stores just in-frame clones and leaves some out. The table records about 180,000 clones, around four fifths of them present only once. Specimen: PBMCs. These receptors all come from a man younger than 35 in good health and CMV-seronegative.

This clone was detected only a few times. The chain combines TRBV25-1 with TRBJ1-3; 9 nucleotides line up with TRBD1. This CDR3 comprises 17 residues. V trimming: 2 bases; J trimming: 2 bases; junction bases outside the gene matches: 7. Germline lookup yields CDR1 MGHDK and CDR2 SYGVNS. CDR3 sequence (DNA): TGTGCCAGCAGTGAAGGTCTAGGACAGGGGACTGGAAACACCATATATTTT. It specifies CASSEGLGQGTGNTIYF.

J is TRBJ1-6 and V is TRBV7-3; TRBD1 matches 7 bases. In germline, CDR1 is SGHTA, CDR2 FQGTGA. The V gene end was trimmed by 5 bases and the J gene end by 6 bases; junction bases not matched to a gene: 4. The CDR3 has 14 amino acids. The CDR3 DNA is TGTGCCAGCAGCCCCCAGGGGGGTAATTCACCCCTCCACTTT. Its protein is CASSPQGGNSPLHF. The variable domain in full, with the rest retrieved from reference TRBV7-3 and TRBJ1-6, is GAGVSQTPSNKVTEKGKYVELRCDPISGHTALYWYRQSLGQGPEFLIYFQGTGAADDSGLPNDRFFAVRPEGSVSTLKIQRTERGDSAVYLCASSPQGGNSPLHFGNGTRLTVT.

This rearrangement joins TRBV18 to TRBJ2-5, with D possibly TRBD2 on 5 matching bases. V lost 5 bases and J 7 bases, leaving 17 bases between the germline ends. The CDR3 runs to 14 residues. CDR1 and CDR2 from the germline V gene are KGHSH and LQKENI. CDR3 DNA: TGTGCCAGCTCAAACCGGACTGGACCGGGGACCCAGTACTTC. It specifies CASSNRTGPGTQYF. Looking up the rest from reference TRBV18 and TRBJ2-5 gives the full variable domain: NAGVMQNPRHLVRRRGQEARLRCSPMKGHSHVYWYRQLPEEGLKFMVYLQKENIIDESGMPKERFSAEFPKEGPSILRIQQVVRGDSAAYFCASSNRTGPGTQYFGPGTRLLVL.

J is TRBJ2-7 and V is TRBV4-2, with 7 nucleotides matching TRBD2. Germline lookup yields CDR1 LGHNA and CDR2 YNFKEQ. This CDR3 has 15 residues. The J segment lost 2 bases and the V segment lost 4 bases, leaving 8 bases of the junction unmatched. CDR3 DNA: TGTGCCAGCAGCCTCAGGGAGGGAGGGACCTACGAGCAGTACTTC. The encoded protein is CASSLREGGTYEQYF.

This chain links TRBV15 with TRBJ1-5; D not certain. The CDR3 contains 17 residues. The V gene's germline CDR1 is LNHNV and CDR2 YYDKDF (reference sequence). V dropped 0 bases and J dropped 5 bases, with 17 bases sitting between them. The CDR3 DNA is TGTGCCACCAGCAGAGATCTGCGGGGATCGATGGATCAGCCCCAGCATTTT. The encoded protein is CATSRDLRGSMDQPQHF. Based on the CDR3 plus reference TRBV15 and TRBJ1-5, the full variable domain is DAMVIQNPRYQVTQFGKPVTLSCSQTLNHNVMYWYQQKSSQAPKLLFHYYDKDFNNEADTPDNFQSRRPNTSFCFLDIRSPGLGDTAMYLCATSRDLRGSMDQPQHFGDGTRLSIL.

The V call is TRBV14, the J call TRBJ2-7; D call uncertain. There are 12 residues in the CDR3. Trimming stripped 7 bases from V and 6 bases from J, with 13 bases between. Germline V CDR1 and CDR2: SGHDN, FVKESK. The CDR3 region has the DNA TGTGCCAGCACCTCAACCTCGGGCGAGCAGTACTTC. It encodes CASTSTSGEQYF.

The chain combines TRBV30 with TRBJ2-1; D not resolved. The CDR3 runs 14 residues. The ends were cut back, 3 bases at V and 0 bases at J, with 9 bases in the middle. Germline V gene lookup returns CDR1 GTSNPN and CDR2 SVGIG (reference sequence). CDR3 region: CAWSLQVSYNEQFF. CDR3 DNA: TGTGCCTGGAGCCTTCAGGTCTCCTACAATGAGCAGTTCTTC. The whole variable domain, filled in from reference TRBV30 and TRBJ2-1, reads SQTIHQWPATLVQPVGSPLSLECTVEGTSNPNLYWYRQAAGRGLQLLFYSVGIGQISSEVPQNLSASRPQDRQFILSSKKLLLSDSGFYLCAWSLQVSYNEQFFGPGTRLTVL.

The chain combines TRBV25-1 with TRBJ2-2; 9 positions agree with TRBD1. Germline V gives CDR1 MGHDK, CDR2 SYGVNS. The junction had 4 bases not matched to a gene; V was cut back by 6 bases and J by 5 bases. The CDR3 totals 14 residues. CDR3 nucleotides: TGTGCCAGCAGCGGGACAGGGAGAACCGGGGAGCTGTTTTTT. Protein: CASSGTGRTGELFF. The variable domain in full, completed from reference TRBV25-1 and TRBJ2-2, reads EADIYQTPRYLVIGTGKKITLECSQTMGHDKMYWYQQDPGMELHLIHYSYGVNSTEKGDLSSESTVSRIRTEHFPLTLESARPSHTSQYLCASSGTGRTGELFFGEGSRLTVL.

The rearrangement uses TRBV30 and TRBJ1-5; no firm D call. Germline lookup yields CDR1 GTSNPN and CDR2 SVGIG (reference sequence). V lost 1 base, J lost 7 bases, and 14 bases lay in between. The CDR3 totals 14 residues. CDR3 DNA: TGTGCCTGGAGTGGAGGGCGGCTAAACCAGCCCCAGCATTTT. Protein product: CAWSGGRLNQPQHF.

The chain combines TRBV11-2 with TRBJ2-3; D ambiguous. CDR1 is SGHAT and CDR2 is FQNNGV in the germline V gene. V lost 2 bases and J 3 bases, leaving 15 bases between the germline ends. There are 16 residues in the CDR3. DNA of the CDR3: TGTGCCAGCAGCTTATTAAGAGTGGCGGCGACAGATACGCAGTATTTT. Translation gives CASSLLRVAATDTQYF.

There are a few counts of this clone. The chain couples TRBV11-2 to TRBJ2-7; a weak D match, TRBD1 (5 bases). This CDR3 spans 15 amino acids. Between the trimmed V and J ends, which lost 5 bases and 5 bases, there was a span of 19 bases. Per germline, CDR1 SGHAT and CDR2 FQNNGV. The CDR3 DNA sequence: TGTGCCAGCAGCGTACGCTCCAGGGTCCCCCACGAGCAGTACTTC. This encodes CASSVRSRVPHEQYF.

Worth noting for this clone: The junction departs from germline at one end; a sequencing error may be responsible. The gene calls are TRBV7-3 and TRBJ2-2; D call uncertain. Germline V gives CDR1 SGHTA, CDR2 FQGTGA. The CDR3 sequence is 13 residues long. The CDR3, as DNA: TGTGCCAGCAGCCCAAACAACAACGGGGAGCTGTTTTTT. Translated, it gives CASSPNNNGELFF.

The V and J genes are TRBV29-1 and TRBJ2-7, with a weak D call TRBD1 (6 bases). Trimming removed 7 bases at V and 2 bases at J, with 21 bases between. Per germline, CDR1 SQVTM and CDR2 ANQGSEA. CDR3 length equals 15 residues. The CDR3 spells CSATLGQGPTYEQYF. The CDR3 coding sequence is TGCAGCGCTACCCTTGGGCAGGGGCCGACCTACGAGCAGTACTTC.

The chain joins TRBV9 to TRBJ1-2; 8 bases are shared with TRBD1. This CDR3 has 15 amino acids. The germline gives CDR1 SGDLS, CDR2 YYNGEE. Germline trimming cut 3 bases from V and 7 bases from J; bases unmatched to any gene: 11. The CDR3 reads CASSETSGGLGGYTF. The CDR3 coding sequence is TGTGCCAGCAGCGAAACCTCAGGGGGCCTCGGTGGCTACACCTTC.

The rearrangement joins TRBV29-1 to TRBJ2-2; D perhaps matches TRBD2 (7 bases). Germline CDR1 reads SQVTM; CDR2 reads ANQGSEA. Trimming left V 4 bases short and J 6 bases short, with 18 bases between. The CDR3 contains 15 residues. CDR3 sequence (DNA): TGCAGCGTTGTTGTAACGGGGGGCGCTCCCGGGGAGCTGTTTTTT. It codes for CSVVVTGGAPGELFF.

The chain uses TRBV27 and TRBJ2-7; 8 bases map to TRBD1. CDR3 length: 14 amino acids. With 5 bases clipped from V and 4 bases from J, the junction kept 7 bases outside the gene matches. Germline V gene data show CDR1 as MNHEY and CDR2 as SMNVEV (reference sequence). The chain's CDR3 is CASSDQGAGYEQYF. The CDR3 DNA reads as TGTGCCAGCAGTGACCAGGGGGCTGGGTACGAGCAGTACTTC.

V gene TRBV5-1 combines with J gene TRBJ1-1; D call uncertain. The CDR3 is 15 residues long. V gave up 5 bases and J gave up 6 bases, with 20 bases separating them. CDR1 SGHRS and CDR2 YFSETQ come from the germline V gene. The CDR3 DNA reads TGCGCCAGCAGGATCGGTAGCAGGAGCGGTCCTGAAGCTTTCTTT. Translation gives CASRIGSRSGPEAFF.

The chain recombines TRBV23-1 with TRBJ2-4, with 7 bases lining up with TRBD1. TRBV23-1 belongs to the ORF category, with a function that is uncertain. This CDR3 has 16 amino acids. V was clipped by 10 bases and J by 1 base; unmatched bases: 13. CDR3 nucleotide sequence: TGCGCCAATTGGAACAGGGGTAGGTTCGCCAAAAACATTCAGTACTTC. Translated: CANWNRGRFAKNIQYF.

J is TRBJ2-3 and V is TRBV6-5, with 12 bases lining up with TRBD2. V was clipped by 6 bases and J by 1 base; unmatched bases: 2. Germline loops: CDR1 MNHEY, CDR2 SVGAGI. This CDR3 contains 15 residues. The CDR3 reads CASSRTSGGTDTQYF. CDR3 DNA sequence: TGTGCCAGCAGCCGGACTAGCGGGGGCACAGATACGCAGTATTTT.

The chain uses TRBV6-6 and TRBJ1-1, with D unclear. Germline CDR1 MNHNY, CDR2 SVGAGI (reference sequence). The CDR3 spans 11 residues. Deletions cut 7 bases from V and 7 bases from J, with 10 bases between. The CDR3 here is CASMYGGEAFF. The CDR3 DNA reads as TGTGCCAGCATGTACGGAGGTGAAGCTTTCTTT.

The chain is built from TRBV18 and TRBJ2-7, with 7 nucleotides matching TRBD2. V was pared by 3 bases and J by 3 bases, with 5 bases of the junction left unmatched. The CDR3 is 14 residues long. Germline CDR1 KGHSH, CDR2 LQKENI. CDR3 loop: CASSPRTGGYEQYF. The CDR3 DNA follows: TGTGCCAGCTCACCCCGGACGGGGGGCTACGAGCAGTACTTC.

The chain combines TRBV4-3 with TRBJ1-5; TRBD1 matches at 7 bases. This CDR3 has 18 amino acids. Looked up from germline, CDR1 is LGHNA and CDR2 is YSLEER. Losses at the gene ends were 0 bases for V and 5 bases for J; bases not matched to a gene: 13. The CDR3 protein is CASSQDLGRGIWDQPQHF. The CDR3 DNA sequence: TGCGCCAGCAGCCAAGATTTGGGCAGGGGGATCTGGGATCAGCCCCAGCATTTT.

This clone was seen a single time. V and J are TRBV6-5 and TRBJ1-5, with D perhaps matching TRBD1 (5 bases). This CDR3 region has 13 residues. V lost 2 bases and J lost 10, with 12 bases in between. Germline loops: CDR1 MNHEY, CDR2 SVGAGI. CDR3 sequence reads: CASSYRSGGPQHF. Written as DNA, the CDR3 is TGTGCCAGCAGTTACAGGTCGGGGGGACCCCAGCATTTT.

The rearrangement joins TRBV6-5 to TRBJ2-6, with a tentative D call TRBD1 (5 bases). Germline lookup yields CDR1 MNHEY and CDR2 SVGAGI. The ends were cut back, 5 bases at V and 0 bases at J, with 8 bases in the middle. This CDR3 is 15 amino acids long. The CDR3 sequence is CASSLGVSGANVLTF. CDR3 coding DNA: TGTGCCAGCAGTCTAGGGGTCTCTGGGGCCAACGTCCTGACTTTC.

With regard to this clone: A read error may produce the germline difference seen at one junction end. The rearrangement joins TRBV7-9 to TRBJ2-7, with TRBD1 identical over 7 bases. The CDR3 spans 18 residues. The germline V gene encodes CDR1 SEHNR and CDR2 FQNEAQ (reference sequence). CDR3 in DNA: TGTTCCAGCAGCTCCCATACCGCCATCAGACAGGGAAGCTACGAGCAGTACTTC. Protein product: CSSSSHTAIRQGSYEQYF. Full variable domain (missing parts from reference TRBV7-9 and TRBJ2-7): DTGVSQNPRHKITKRGQNVTFRCDPISEHNRLYWYRQTLGQGPEFLTYFQNEAQLEKSRLLSDRFSAERPKGSFSTLEIQRTEQGDSAMYLCSSSSHTAIRQGSYEQYFGPGTRLTVT.

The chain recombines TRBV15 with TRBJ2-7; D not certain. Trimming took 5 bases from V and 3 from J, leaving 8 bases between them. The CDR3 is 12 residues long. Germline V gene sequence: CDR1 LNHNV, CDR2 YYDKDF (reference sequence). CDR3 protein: CATSLDNYEQYF. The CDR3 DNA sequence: TGTGCCACCAGCCTCGACAACTACGAGCAGTACTTC.

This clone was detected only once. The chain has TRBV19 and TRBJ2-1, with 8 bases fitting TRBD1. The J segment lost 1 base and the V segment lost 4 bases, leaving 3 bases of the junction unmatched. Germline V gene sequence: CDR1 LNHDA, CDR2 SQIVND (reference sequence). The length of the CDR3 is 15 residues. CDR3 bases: TGTGCCAGTAGTACCGACAGGGGTTCCTACAATGAGCAGTTCTTC. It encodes CASSTDRGSYNEQFF.